One and the same sample provided the 5 T cell receptor beta chains below, sequenced in a study of T cells in Graves' hyperthyroidism and ophthalmopathy. TCR beta CDR3 region amplification was performed from RNA transcripts. The HTBI primer set was used in a first-round RT-PCR of the TCR CDR3. TCRdb reprocessed the multiplex PCR reads via MiXCR and lists one record per CDR3 protein. Among 700,000 or so distinct CDR3 sequences listed, about a sixth were seen once. The sample was blood. These TCRs come from a man between 18 and 29 years old with Graves' hyperthyroidism.

This clonotype appeared many times. The chain links TRBV7-3 to TRBJ2-2; TRBD2 matches at 12 bases. The CDR3 covers 15 residues. Unmatched junction bases numbered 4, after V lost 5 bases and J lost 6 bases. Germline V CDR1 and CDR2: SGHTA, FQGTGA. The CDR3 protein is CASSPRTSGAGELFF. The CDR3 region has the DNA TGTGCCAGCAGCCCGCGGACTAGCGGGGCCGGGGAGCTGTTTTTT.

The CDR3, as DNA: TGTGCCAGCAGCGCTCCTGGGCGTCAAGAGACCCAGTACTTC. Its translation: CASSAPGRQETQYF. This chain links TRBV9 with TRBJ2-5, with D unclear. Germline-derived CDR1 and CDR2 are SGDLS and YYNGEE. V was shortened by 3 bases and J by 2 bases, with 11 bases between the two germline ends. CDR3 length: 14 residues.

This chain connects TRBV5-8 to TRBJ2-2, with a weak D call TRBD2 (6 bases). CDR3 length equals 15 residues. Germline CDR1 reads SGHTS; CDR2 reads YDEGEE. V was trimmed by 7 bases and J by 3 bases, leaving 16 bases between them. The CDR3 sequence: CASRVLRRDTGELFF. For the CDR3, the DNA is TGTGCCAGCCGGGTTTTGAGGAGGGACACCGGGGAGCTGTTTTTT.

The table lists this clonotype with a few counts. The rearrangement links TRBV27 to TRBJ1-2; D is perhaps TRBD1 (5 bases). Germline assignment: CDR1 MNHEY and CDR2 SMNVEV (reference sequence). V was trimmed by 3 bases and J by 4 bases, leaving 9 bases between them. The CDR3 has 13 amino acids. CDR3 in DNA: TGTGCCAGCAGTTTCGCAGGGAGCTATGGCTACACCTTC. Translated, it gives CASSFAGSYGYTF.

The chain is built from TRBV20-1 and TRBJ2-7, with a tentative D call TRBD1 (5 bases). Germline V gene data show CDR1 as DFQATT and CDR2 as SNEGSKA (reference sequence). The germline V and J ends were trimmed by 4 bases and 5 bases, with 12 bases remaining between them. This CDR3 contains 12 residues. In DNA form, the CDR3 reads TGCAGTGCTAACAGGTTAGCCCACGAGCAGTACTTC. It specifies CSANRLAHEQYF.